Below, 20 T cell receptor beta chains from the same sample are listed, as sequenced in a study of control samples from healthy donors and cancer patients. Clones were sequenced by immunoSEQ multiplex PCR, and TCRdb holds only the in-frame ones, with some missing. The sample contains approximately 140,000 clones, 80% to 95% of which appear only once. The sequenced material came from blood. Receptors originate from a man aged 18 to 29 in good health.

The chain has TRBV30 and TRBJ2-3; 11 bases align to TRBD1. V shed 8 bases, J shed 3 bases, and the junction held 10 bases outside the gene matches. In germline, CDR1 is GTSNPN, CDR2 SVGIG (reference sequence). This CDR3 spans 15 amino acids. The CDR3 nucleotides read TGTGCCGGAACGGGACAGGGGGGGGGTACAGATACGCAGTATTTT. Residues: CAGTGQGGGTDTQYF.

This sequence joins TRBV28 and TRBJ2-2; 9 nucleotides align to TRBD1. The CDR3 is 15 residues long. Germline V lookup: CDR1 MDHEN, CDR2 SYDVKM. The V segment lost 1 base and the J segment 5 bases; nucleotides outside the gene matches: 2. CDR3 DNA: TGTGCCAGCAGTTTATCGACAGGGGGAACCGGGGAGCTGTTTTTT. Amino acid sequence: CASSLSTGGTGELFF.

This rearrangement joins TRBV7-6 to TRBJ1-1, with TRBD1 identical over 10 bases. Germline V gives CDR1 SGHVS, CDR2 FNYEAQ. The CDR3 spans 15 residues. V lost 5 bases to trimming and J lost 10 bases; unmatched junction nucleotides: 13. The CDR3 DNA sequence: TGTGCCAGCAGCCCCCCGGGACAGGGGAATTTCGGAGCTTTCTTT. Protein product: CASSPPGQGNFGAFF.

This clone was counted a few times. This sequence joins TRBV3-1 (or the pseudogene TRBV3-2) and TRBJ1-5; D is ambiguous. This CDR3 is 13 amino acids long. Germline assignment: CDR1 LGHDT and CDR2 YNNKEL (reference sequence). The V gene lost 0 bases and the J gene lost 5 bases, with 5 bases spanning the gap. The CDR3 spells CASSQDPDQPQHF. The CDR3 nucleotides are TGTGCCAGCAGCCAAGATCCCGATCAGCCCCAGCATTTT.

V is TRBV29-1 and J is TRBJ1-6; D is unclear. Germline CDR1 SQVTM, CDR2 ANQGSEA. CDR3 length equals 11 residues. As DNA, the CDR3 is TGCAGGGTCAAACTTAATTCACCCCTCCACTTT. Its protein product is CRVKLNSPLHF.

The rearrangement links TRBV6-5 to TRBJ1-2; D may be TRBD1 (5 bases). With 0 bases removed from V and 3 bases from J, the gap between germline ends came to 11 bases. Germline CDR1 is MNHEY and CDR2 is SVGAGI. This CDR3 contains 15 residues. The CDR3 nucleotides are TGTGCCAGCAGTTACTCGAGGGGAAGTGACTATGGCTACACCTTC. Amino acid sequence: CASSYSRGSDYGYTF.

V is TRBV19 and J is TRBJ2-3, with D hard to call. The CDR3 runs to 15 residues. With 3 bases removed from V and 7 bases from J, the gap between germline ends came to 17 bases. In germline, CDR1 is LNHDA, CDR2 SQIVND (reference sequence). CDR3 region: CASSIIPSVAHTQYF. The CDR3 nucleotides read TGTGCCAGTAGTATTATTCCTTCCGTCGCCCATACGCAGTATTTT.

The J gene is TRBJ1-2, the V gene TRBV21-1. TRBV21-1 is recorded as a pseudogene. The CDR3 extends over 18 amino acids. The CDR3 sequence is CASSGRTRGPSANYGYTF. As DNA, the CDR3 is TGTGCCAGCAGCGGTAGGACAAGGGGACCGTCAGCTAACTATGGCTACACCTTC.

The genes are TRBV19 and TRBJ2-1; D remains ambiguous. From germline, CDR1 is LNHDA and CDR2 SQIVND (reference sequence). V lost 0 bases and J lost 1, with 10 bases in between. This CDR3 comprises 16 residues. The CDR3: CASSIDMGNSYNEQFF. The CDR3 coding sequence is TGTGCCAGTAGTATAGATATGGGGAATTCCTACAATGAGCAGTTCTTC.

The chain combines TRBV28 with TRBJ2-3; possibly TRBD2 for D (5 bases). Germline V CDR1 and CDR2: MDHEN, SYDVKM. V gave up 8 bases and J gave up 2 bases, with 11 bases separating them. This CDR3 has 13 amino acids. CDR3 in amino acids: CASLAGYTDTQYF. CDR3 coding DNA: TGTGCCAGCCTAGCAGGTTACACAGATACGCAGTATTTT.

The chain has TRBV18 and TRBJ2-5; 10 bases map to TRBD2. CDR3 length equals 16 residues. After removal of 2 bases from V and 3 bases from J, the junction contained 6 bases not matched to a gene. CDR1 and CDR2 (germline): KGHSH, LQKENI. The CDR3 here is CASSPIVTSGEETQYF. The DNA of the CDR3 is TGTGCCAGCTCACCAATCGTAACTAGCGGGGAAGAGACCCAGTACTTC.

This clone occurred once. DNA for the CDR3: TGCGCCAGCAGCAATCGACAGGGAGATACGCAGTATTTT. It encodes CASSNRQGDTQYF. The chain has TRBV4-1 and TRBJ2-3, with 7 bases identical to TRBD1. The CDR3 runs 13 residues. Germline assignment: CDR1 MGHRA and CDR2 YSYEKL. V was pared by 5 bases and J by 5 bases, with 4 bases of the junction left unmatched.

This rearrangement joins TRBV5-1 to TRBJ2-2, with D possibly TRBD1 on 6 matching bases. There are 16 residues in the CDR3. Germline values: CDR1 SGHRS, CDR2 YFSETQ. The V end lost 2 bases, the J end lost 1 base, and 12 bases lay between the germline ends. CDR3 nucleotide sequence: TGCGCCAGCAGCTTAACGGGACACATGAACACCGGGGAGCTGTTTTTT. Translating it yields CASSLTGHMNTGELFF.

The gene calls are TRBV7-6 and TRBJ2-1; D is perhaps TRBD1 or TRBD2 (5 bases each). V was pared by 1 base and J by 5 bases, with 24 bases between. CDR1 SGHVS and CDR2 FNYEAQ come from the germline V gene. CDR3 size: 19 residues. CDR3 bases: TGTGCCAGCAGCTTAGGAGTGGGCGGGCCGGGACGGCACAACAATGAGCAGTTCTTC. It encodes CASSLGVGGPGRHNNEQFF.

This rearrangement joins TRBV4-1 to TRBJ2-6, with a possible D match to TRBD1 (5 bases). The CDR3 is made up of 16 amino acids. Trimming stripped 5 bases from V and 6 bases from J, with 17 bases between. Germline CDR1 reads MGHRA; CDR2 reads YSYEKL. CDR3 sequence (DNA): TGCGCCAGCAGCGTGAACGCTCAGGGATCGGCCAACGTCCTGACTTTC. Protein product: CASSVNAQGSANVLTF.

The J gene is TRBJ2-7, the V gene TRBV30; D remains ambiguous. CDR3 length: 14 residues. The V and J ends lost 3 bases and 0 bases respectively, with 12 bases between them. The germline V gene has CDR1 GTSNPN and CDR2 SVGIG (reference sequence). CDR3 in DNA: TGTGCCTGGAGAGGAGACGGTTACTCCTACGAGCAGTACTTC. This sequence encodes CAWRGDGYSYEQYF.

The J gene is TRBJ2-5, the V gene TRBV9; TRBD1 is a possible D gene (5 bases). Germline CDR1 SGDLS, CDR2 YYNGEE. Trimming removed 0 bases at V and 5 bases at J, with 14 bases between. The CDR3 length is 15 residues. CDR3 sequence (DNA): TGTGCCAGCAGCGTAGCTGTAGGGGCAGGGGAGACCCAGTACTTC. Protein: CASSVAVGAGETQYF. Together with reference TRBV9 and TRBJ2-5, the CDR3 gives the full variable domain: DSGVTQTPKHLITATGQRVTLRCSPRSGDLSVYWYQQSLDQGLQFLIQYYNGEERAKGNILERFSAQQFPDLHSELNLSSLELGDSALYFCASSVAVGAGETQYFGPGTRLLVL.

The CDR3 DNA reads TGTGCCAGCACCCCCGGGGCCAGGGGGCCGACAGATACGCAGTATTTT. Encoded protein: CASTPGARGPTDTQYF. The gene calls are TRBV28 and TRBJ2-3, with 8 bases aligning to TRBD1. The length of the CDR3 is 16 residues. Germline V gene lookup returns CDR1 MDHEN and CDR2 SYDVKM. The V gene end was trimmed by 7 bases and the J gene end by 3 bases; junction bases not matched to a gene: 12.

The chain has TRBV19 and TRBJ1-5; perhaps TRBD1 as D (5 bases). Trimming removed 4 bases from V and 0 bases from J, with 13 bases in between. Germline-derived CDR1 and CDR2 are LNHDA and SQIVND (reference sequence). This CDR3 has 16 residues. CDR3 DNA sequence: TGTGCCAGTAGTACCCCGACAGTCCATAGCAATCAGCCCCAGCATTTT. Encoded protein: CASSTPTVHSNQPQHF.

V is TRBV27 and J is TRBJ1-2, with D unclear. CDR3 length: 14 amino acids. Germline V CDR1 and CDR2: MNHEY, SMNVEV (reference sequence). Trimming removed 5 bases at V and 4 bases at J, with 14 bases between. The CDR3 region is CASSPRRQFYGYTF. CDR3 nucleotides: TGTGCCAGCAGTCCCCGTAGGCAATTCTATGGCTACACCTTC.